A selection of T cell receptor beta chains follows, all from one sample in a study of blood T cells in healthy people across ages. Each CDR3 protein gets one entry after TCRdb re-called the 5' RACE reads with MiXCR. The table includes 1,500,000 or so distinct CDR3 sequences, 59% detected once. Material for sequencing was blood. These receptors were taken from a man between 18 and 35 years old in good health. The CDR3 runs from the conserved cysteine through the conserved F or W. A D gene is named only where the DNA matches it firmly. Some rows mark clone size as missing; the rest say once, few, many or name a class of expanded clone.

J: TRBJ1-2; D: .; V: TRBV4-1; size: .; length: 16; DNA: TGCGCCAGCAGCCAAGACCTGATGGGGACGGTGAAGGGCTACACCTTC; CDR3: CASSQDLMGTVKGYTF
J: TRBJ1-1; D: .; V: TRBV15; size: .; length: 12; DNA: TGTGCCACCAGCTACACCTACACTGAAGCTTTCTTT; CDR3: CATSYTYTEAFF
J: TRBJ1-5; D: TRBD1; V: TRBV9; size: few; length: 13; DNA: TGTGCCAGCAGTAGGACAGGGTTGCAGCCCCAGCATTTT; CDR3: CASSRTGLQPQHF
J: TRBJ2-3; D: TRBD2; V: TRBV7-9; size: .; length: 16; DNA: TGTGCCAGCAGCTTAAACCCCGGACTAGTTACAGATACGCAGTATTTT; CDR3: CASSLNPGLVTDTQYF
J: TRBJ1-1; D: .; V: TRBV7-9; size: .; length: 15; DNA: TGTGCCAGCAGAGACCTCGACAACCTGAACACTGAAGCTTTCTTT; CDR3: CASRDLDNLNTEAFF
J: TRBJ1-1; D: .; V: TRBV6-5; size: .; length: 14; DNA: TGTGCCACCCGAAGAAGTCAGACGAACACTGAAGCTTTCTTT; CDR3: CATRRSQTNTEAFF
J: TRBJ2-7; D: .; V: TRBV20-1; size: few; length: 14; DNA: TGCAGTGCATCGAACTCCGGGATTCGGTACGAGCAGTACTTC; CDR3: CSASNSGIRYEQYF
J: TRBJ2-1; D: TRBD2; V: TRBV15; size: .; length: 21; DNA: TGTGCCACCAGCAGAGCCTGGACGGGACTAGCGGGAGGGCGGTCCTACAATGAGCAGTTCTTC; CDR3: CATSRAWTGLAGGRSYNEQFF
J: TRBJ2-4; D: TRBD1; V: TRBV5-5; size: .; length: 15; DNA: TGTGCCAGCAGCTGGGGACAGCTAGCCAAAAACGTTCAGTACTTC; CDR3: CASSWGQLAKNVQYF
J: TRBJ1-4; D: .; V: TRBV12-3/TRBV12-4; size: .; length: 13; DNA: TGTGCCAGCAGTCCACAGCTTAATGAAAAACTGTTTTTT; CDR3: CASSPQLNEKLFF
J: TRBJ2-1; D: .; V: TRBV4-1; size: .; length: 12; DNA: TGCGCCAGCAGCCTTCAGCCCGGCGAGCAGTTCTTC; CDR3: CASSLQPGEQFF
J: TRBJ2-1; D: TRBD2; V: TRBV13; size: few; length: 14; DNA: TGTGCCAGCAGCTTAGGCCCCGGGGGGAATGAGCAGTTCTTC; CDR3: CASSLGPGGNEQFF
J: TRBJ1-2; D: TRBD1; V: TRBV25-1; size: few; length: 16; DNA: TGTGCCAGCAGTGAAGGTGGACAGGGCATTTCGGATGGCTACACCTTC; CDR3: CASSEGGQGISDGYTF
J: TRBJ1-2; D: TRBD1; V: TRBV14; size: few; length: 14; DNA: TGTGCCAGCAGCCCACCCAGGGGGAAGGATGGCTACACCTTC; CDR3: CASSPPRGKDGYTF